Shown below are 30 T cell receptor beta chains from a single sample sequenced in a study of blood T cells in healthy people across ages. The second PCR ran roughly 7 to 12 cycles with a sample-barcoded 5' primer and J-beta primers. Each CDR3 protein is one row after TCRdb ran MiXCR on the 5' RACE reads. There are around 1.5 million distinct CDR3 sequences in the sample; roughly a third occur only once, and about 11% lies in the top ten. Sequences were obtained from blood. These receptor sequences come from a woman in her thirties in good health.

The CDR3 DNA sequence: TGTGCCAGCAGCCGGACTAGCGCCAGGGACGAGCAGTACTTC. Amino acid sequence: CASSRTSARDEQYF. This rearrangement joins TRBV3-1 to TRBJ2-7, with 9 bases that match TRBD2. The trim removed 4 bases at V and 5 bases at J, leaving 6 bases unmatched. Germline values: CDR1 LGHDT, CDR2 YNNKEL (reference sequence). This CDR3 has 14 residues.

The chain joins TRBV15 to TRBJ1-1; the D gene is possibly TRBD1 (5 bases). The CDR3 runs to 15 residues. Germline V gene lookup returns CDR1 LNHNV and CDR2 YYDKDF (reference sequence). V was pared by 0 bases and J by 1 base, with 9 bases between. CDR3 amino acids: CATSRDRGTNTEAFF. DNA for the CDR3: TGTGCCACCAGCAGAGATCGGGGGACGAACACTGAAGCTTTCTTT.

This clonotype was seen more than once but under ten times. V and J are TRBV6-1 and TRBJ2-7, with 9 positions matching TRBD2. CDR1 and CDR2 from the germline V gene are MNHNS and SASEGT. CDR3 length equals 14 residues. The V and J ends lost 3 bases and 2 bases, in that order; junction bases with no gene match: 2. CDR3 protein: CASSEASGAYEQYF. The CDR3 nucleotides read TGTGCCAGCAGTGAGGCTAGCGGGGCCTACGAGCAGTACTTC.

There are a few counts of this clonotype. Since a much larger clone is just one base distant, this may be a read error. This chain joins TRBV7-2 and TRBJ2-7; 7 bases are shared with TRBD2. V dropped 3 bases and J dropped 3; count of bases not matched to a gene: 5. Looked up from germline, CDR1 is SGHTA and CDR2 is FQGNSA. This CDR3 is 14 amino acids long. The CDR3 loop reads CASSFPSGDYEQYF. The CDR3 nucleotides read TGTGCCAGCAGCTTCCCTAGCGGAGACTACGAGCAGTACTTC.

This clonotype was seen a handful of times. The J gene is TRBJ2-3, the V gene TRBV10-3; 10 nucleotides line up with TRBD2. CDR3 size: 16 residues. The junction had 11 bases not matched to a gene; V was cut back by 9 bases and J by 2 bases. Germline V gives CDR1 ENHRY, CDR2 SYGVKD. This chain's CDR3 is CAIQERTSGITDTQYF. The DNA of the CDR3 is TGTGCCATACAGGAGAGGACTAGCGGTATCACAGATACGCAGTATTTT.

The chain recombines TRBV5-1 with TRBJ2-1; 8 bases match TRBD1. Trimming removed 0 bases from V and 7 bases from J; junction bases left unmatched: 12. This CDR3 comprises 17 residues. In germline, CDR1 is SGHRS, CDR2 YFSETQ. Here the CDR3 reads CASSLEGGQGSGNEQFF. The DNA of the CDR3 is TGCGCCAGCAGCTTGGAGGGAGGACAGGGCTCGGGAAATGAGCAGTTCTTC.

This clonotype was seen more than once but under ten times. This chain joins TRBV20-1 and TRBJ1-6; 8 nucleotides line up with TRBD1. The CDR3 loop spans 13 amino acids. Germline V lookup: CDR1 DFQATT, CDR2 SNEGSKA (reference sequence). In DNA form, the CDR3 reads TGCAGCGTTCTAGACAGGGGTGGCGGATCCCTCCACTTT. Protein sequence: CSVLDRGGGSLHF.

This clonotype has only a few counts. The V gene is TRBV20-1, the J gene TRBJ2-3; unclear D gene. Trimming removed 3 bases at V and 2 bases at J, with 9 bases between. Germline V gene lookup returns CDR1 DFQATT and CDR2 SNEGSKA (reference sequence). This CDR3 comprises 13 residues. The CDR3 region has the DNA TGCAGTGCTAGGGCCTTGGCCACAGATACGCAGTATTTT. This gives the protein CSARALATDTQYF.

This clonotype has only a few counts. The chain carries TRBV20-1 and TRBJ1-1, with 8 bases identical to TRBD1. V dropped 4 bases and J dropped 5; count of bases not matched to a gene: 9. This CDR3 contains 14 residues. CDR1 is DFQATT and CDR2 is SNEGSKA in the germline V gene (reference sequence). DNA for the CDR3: TGCAGTGCTAAGGGGGGCAGGGGGCGTACTGAAGCTTTCTTT. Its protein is CSAKGGRGRTEAFF.

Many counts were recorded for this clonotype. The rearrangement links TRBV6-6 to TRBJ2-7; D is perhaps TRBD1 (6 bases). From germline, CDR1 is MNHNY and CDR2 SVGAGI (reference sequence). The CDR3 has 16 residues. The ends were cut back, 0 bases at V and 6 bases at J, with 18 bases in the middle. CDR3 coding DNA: TGTGCCAGCAGTTACTCTAGTCGGGCAGGGGTGAGCGAGCAGTACTTC. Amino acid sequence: CASSYSSRAGVSEQYF.

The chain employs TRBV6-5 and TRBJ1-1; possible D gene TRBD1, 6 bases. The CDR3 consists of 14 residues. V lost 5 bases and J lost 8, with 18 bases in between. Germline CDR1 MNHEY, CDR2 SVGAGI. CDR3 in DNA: TGTGCCAGCAGTGAAGACGTTACAGGGTCCGAAGCTTTCTTT. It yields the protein CASSEDVTGSEAFF.

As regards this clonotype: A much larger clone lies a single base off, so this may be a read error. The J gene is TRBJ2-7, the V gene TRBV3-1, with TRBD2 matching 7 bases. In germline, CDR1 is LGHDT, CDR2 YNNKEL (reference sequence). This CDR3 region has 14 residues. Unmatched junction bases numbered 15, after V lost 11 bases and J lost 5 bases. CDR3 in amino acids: CAASSAGVAHEQYF. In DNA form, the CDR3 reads TGTGCCGCCTCCAGCGCGGGGGTAGCCCACGAGCAGTACTTC.

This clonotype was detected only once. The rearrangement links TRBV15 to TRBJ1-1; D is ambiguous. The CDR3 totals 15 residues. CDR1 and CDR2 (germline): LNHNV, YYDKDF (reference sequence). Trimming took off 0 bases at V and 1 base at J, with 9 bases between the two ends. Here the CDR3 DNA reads TGTGCCACCAGCAGAGATCCCTGGGAGAACACTGAAGCTTTCTTT. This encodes CATSRDPWENTEAFF. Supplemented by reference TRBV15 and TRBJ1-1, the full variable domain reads DAMVIQNPRYQVTQFGKPVTLSCSQTLNHNVMYWYQQKSSQAPKLLFHYYDKDFNNEADTPDNFQSRRPNTSFCFLDIRSPGLGDTAMYLCATSRDPWENTEAFFGQGTRLTVV.

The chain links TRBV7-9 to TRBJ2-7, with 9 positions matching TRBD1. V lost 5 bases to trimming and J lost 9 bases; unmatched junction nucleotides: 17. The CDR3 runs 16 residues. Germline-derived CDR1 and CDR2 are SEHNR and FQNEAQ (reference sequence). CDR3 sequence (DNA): TGTGCCAGCAGCCTGGACAGGGGAGGCCCTTTTCTTCGGCAGTACTTC. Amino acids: CASSLDRGGPFLRQYF.

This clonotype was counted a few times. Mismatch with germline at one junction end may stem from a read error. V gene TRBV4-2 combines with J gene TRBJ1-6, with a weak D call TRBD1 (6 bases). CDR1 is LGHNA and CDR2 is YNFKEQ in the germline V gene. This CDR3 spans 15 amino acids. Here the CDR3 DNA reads TGTGCCGGCAGCCAAGATGGACAGCCTAATTCACCCCTCCACTTT. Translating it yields CAGSQDGQPNSPLHF.

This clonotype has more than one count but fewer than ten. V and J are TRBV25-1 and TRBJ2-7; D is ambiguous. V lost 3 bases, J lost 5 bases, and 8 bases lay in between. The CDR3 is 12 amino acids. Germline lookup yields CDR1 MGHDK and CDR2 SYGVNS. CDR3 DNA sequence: TGTGCCAGCAGTGATCAGCTCGACGAGCAGTACTTC. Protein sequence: CASSDQLDEQYF.

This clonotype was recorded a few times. Here the CDR3 DNA reads TGCGCCAGCAGCCAACTACCCGGGGGACTAGCCACCTACAATGAGCAGTTCTTC. This encodes CASSQLPGGLATYNEQFF. The chain has TRBV4-1 and TRBJ2-1; the match to TRBD2 covers 9 bases. Germline assignment: CDR1 MGHRA and CDR2 YSYEKL. The junction had 10 bases not matched to a gene; V was cut back by 2 bases and J by 2 bases. The CDR3 consists of 18 residues.

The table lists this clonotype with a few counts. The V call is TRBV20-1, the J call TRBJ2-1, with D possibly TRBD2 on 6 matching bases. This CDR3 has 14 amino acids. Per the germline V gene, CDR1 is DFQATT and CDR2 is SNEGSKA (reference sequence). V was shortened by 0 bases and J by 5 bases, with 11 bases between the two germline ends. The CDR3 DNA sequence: TGCAGTGCTAGAGATGTCGGGGGAAACAATGAGCAGTTCTTC. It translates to CSARDVGGNNEQFF.

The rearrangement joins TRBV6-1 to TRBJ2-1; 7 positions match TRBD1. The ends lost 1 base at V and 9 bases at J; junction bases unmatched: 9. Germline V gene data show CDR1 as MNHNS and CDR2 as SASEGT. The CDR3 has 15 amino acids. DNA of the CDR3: TGTGCCAGCAGTGAAGGAGGGACAGAAGTCGGTGAGCAGTTCTTC. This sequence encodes CASSEGGTEVGEQFF.

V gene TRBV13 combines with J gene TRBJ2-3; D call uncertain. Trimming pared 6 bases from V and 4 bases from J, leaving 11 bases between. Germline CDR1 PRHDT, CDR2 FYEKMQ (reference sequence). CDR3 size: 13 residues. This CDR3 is CASSTLLADTQYF. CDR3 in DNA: TGTGCCAGCAGTACCCTGTTAGCAGATACGCAGTATTTT.

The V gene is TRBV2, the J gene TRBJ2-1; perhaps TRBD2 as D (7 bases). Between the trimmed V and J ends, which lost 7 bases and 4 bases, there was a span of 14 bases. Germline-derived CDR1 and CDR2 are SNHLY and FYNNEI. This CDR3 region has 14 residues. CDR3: CASKGGGGYNEQFF. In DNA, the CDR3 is TGTGCCAGCAAGGGGGGCGGGGGTTACAATGAGCAGTTCTTC.

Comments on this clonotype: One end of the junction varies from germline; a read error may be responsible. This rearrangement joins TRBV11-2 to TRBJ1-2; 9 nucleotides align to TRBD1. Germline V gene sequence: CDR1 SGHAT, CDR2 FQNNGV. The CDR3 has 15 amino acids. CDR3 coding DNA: TGTGCCAGCAGCTTACAGGACAGGGGAACCTATGGCCACACCTTC. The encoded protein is CASSLQDRGTYGHTF.

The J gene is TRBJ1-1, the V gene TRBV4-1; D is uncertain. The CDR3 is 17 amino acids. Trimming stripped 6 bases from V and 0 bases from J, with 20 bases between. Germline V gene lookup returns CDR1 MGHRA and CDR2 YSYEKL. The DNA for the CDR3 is TGCGCCAGCAGAAATATAGGGAGAGCAGGAATGAACACTGAAGCTTTCTTT. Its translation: CASRNIGRAGMNTEAFF.

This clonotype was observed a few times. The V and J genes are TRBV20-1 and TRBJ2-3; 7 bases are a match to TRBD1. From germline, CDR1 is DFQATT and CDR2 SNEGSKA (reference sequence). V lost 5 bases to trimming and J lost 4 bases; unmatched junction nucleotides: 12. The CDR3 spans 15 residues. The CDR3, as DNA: TGCAGTGCTCTCAGAGGACAGGTTGTGGCAGATACGCAGTATTTT. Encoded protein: CSALRGQVVADTQYF.

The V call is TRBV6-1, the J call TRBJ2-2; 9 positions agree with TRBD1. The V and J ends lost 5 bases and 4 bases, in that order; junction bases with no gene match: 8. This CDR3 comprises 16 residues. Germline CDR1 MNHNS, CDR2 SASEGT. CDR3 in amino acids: CASSRPGQGFTGELFF. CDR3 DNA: TGTGCCAGCAGTCGACCGGGACAGGGCTTCACCGGGGAGCTGTTTTTT.

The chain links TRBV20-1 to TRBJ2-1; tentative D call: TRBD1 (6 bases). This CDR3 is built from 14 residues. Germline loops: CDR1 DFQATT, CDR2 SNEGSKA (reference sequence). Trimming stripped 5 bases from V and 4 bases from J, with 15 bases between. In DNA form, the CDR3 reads TGCAGTGCTGATAAACAGGACAGTTACAATGAGCAGTTCTTC. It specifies CSADKQDSYNEQFF.

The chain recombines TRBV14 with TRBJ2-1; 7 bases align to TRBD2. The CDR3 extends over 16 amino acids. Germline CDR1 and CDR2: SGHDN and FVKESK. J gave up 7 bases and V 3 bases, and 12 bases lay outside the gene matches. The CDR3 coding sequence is TGTGCCAGCAGCCAGGGGTCTAGCGGTCTGGGGAATGAGCAGTTCTTC. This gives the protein CASSQGSSGLGNEQFF. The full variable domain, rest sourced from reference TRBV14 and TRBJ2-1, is EAGVTQFPSHSVIEKGQTVTLRCDPISGHDNLYWYRRVMGKEIKFLLHFVKESKQDESGMPNNRFLAERTGGTYSTLKVQPAELEDSGVYFCASSQGSSGLGNEQFFGPGTRLTVL.

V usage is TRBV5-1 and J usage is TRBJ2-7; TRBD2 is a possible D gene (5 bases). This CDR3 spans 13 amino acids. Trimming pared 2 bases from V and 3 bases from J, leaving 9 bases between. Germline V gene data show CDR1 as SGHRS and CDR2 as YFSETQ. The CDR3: CASSFEGVYEQYF. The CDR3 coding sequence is TGCGCCAGCAGCTTTGAGGGTGTCTACGAGCAGTACTTC. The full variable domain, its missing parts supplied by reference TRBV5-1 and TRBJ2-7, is KAGVTQTPRYLIKTRGQQVTLSCSPISGHRSVSWYQQTPGQGLQFLFEYFSETQRNKGNFPGRFSGRQFSNSRSEMNVSTLELGDSALYLCASSFEGVYEQYFGPGTRLTVT.

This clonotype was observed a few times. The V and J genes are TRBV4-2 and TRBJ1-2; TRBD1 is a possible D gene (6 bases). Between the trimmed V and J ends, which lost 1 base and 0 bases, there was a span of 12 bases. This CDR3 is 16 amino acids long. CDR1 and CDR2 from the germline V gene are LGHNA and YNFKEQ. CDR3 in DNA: TGTGCCAGCAGCCAAGGAGGAGGGGGGCCTAACTATGGCTACACCTTC. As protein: CASSQGGGGPNYGYTF.

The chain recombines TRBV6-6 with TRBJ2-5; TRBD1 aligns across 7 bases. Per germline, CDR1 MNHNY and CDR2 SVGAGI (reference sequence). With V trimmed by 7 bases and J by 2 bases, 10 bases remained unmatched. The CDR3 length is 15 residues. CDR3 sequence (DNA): TGTGCCAGCAATCGACAGGGTGGGGCTCAAGAGACCCAGTACTTC. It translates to CASNRQGGAQETQYF.